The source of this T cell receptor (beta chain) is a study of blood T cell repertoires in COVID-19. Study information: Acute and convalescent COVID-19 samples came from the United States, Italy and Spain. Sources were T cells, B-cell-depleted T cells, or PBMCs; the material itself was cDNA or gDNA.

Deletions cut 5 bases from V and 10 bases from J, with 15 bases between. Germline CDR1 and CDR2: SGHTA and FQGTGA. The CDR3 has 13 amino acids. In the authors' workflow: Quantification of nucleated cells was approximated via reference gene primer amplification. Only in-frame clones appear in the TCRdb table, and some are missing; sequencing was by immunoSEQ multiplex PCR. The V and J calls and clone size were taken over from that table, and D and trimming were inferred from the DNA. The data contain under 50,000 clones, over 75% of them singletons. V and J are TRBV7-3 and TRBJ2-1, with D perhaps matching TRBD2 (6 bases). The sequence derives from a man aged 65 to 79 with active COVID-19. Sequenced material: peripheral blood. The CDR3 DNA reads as TGTGCCAGCAGCCTCGGGACTGCTGGGGAGCAGTTCTTC. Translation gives CASSLGTAGEQFF. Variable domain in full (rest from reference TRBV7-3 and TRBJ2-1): GAGVSQTPSNKVTEKGKYVELRCDPISGHTALYWYRQSLGQGPEFLIYFQGTGAADDSGLPNDRFFAVRPEGSVSTLKIQRTERGDSAVYLCASSLGTAGEQFFGPGTRLTVL.